The 26 T cell receptor beta chains listed next were all sequenced from one sample in a study of technical replicates of blood from a handful of donors. Method: immunoSEQ multiplex PCR; TCRdb's copy keeps in-frame clones and lacks some. Of 84,000 or so clones detected, about 94% appear once; the ten largest clones hold over 0.2%. The sequencing input was T cells isolated from PBMCs. The receptors originated from a human donor in good health.

This chain connects TRBV29-1 to TRBJ2-6, with TRBD1 as a possible D gene (6 bases). Trimming cost V 1 base and J 4 bases, with 14 bases left between them. Germline CDR1 is SQVTM and CDR2 is ANQGSEA. The CDR3 loop spans 16 amino acids. The CDR3 reads CSVEVGGASGANVLTF. In nucleotides, the CDR3 is TGCAGCGTTGAAGTTGGGGGCGCCTCAGGGGCCAACGTCCTGACTTTC.

The V call is TRBV5-1, the J call TRBJ2-5; tentative D call: TRBD2 (6 bases). The CDR3 spans 15 residues. Trimming pared 0 bases from V and 4 bases from J, leaving 13 bases between. Germline CDR1 is SGHRS and CDR2 is YFSETQ. CDR3 protein: CASSLERTGAETQYF. CDR3 coding DNA: TGCGCCAGCAGCTTGGAACGTACGGGAGCAGAGACCCAGTACTTC.

The chain carries TRBV29-1 and TRBJ1-2; D is possibly TRBD1 (5 bases). The CDR3 runs to 14 residues. The germline V gene has CDR1 SQVTM and CDR2 ANQGSEA. V was cut by 4 bases and J by 4 bases, with 16 bases left in between. The CDR3 loop reads CSVGRGTSGYGYTF. The CDR3 bases are TGCAGCGTTGGCCGGGGGACCTCGGGCTATGGCTACACCTTC.

This rearrangement joins TRBV27 to TRBJ1-2; the D gene is possibly TRBD1 (6 bases). Trimming left V 3 bases short and J 7 bases short, with 15 bases between. Germline CDR1 is MNHEY and CDR2 is SMNVEV (reference sequence). The CDR3 loop spans 14 amino acids. The CDR3 DNA reads TGTGCCAGCAGTTTGCTGCAGGGGTTTGGTGGCTACACCTTC. Encoded protein: CASSLLQGFGGYTF.

This chain uses TRBV5-5 with TRBJ2-3; D gene unclear. The CDR3 is made up of 13 amino acids. V was pared by 3 bases and J by 2 bases, with 7 bases between. Germline V CDR1 and CDR2: SGHKS, YYEKEE (reference sequence). CDR3 sequence (DNA): TGTGCCAGCAGCTCCCTCGTCACAGATACGCAGTATTTT. It specifies CASSSLVTDTQYF.

V is TRBV21-1 and J is TRBJ2-4; the DNA was not used to check the table's D call, TRBD1. TRBV21-1 is a pseudogene segment. The CDR3 totals 15 residues. The CDR3 spells CASSKWSGGRNIQYF. CDR3 nucleotides: TGTGCCAGCAGCAAATGGTCAGGGGGGAGAAACATTCAGTACTTC.

The V and J genes are TRBV6-1 and TRBJ2-5; 9 bases align to TRBD2. V dropped 7 bases and J dropped 2; count of bases not matched to a gene: 8. Germline loops: CDR1 MNHNS, CDR2 SASEGT. The CDR3 sequence is 15 residues long. The CDR3 sequence: CASKASSGTQETQYF. CDR3 nucleotides: TGTGCCAGCAAGGCATCTAGCGGGACTCAAGAGACCCAGTACTTC.

The rearrangement joins TRBV29-1 to TRBJ2-5, with 9 positions matching TRBD2. The trim removed 6 bases at V and 5 bases at J, leaving 13 bases unmatched. Germline CDR1 and CDR2: SQVTM and ANQGSEA. This CDR3 has 15 residues. This CDR3 reads CSVEGGRAIGETQYF. CDR3 nucleotides: TGCAGCGTCGAGGGCGGGAGGGCCATTGGGGAGACCCAGTACTTC.

V is TRBV4-2 and J is TRBJ1-4, with 10 nucleotides matching TRBD1. CDR3 length equals 19 residues. The V and J ends lost 6 bases and 4 bases, in that order; junction bases with no gene match: 17. In germline, CDR1 is LGHNA, CDR2 YNFKEQ. Here the CDR3 DNA reads TGTGCCAGCAGACCCCAGGACAGGGGGGGGACGGGGGGTAATGAAAAACTGTTTTTT. Translation: CASRPQDRGGTGGNEKLFF.

The chain links TRBV6-5 to TRBJ1-1, with TRBD1 matching 7 bases. V trimming: 6 bases; J trimming: 4 bases; junction bases outside the gene matches: 11. Germline V gene data show CDR1 as MNHEY and CDR2 as SVGAGI. The CDR3 runs to 15 residues. CDR3 protein: CASSSSTGVGTEAFF. The CDR3 DNA reads TGTGCCAGCAGCTCGTCCACAGGGGTGGGCACTGAAGCTTTCTTT.

V gene TRBV6-1 combines with J gene TRBJ1-5, with D unclear. CDR3 length: 12 residues. V shed 6 bases and J shed 1 base, with 4 bases lying between them. In germline, CDR1 is MNHNS, CDR2 SASEGT. In nucleotides, the CDR3 is TGTGCCAGCAGGGGCAGCAATCAGCCCCAGCATTTT. Translating it yields CASRGSNQPQHF.

The V gene is TRBV2, the J gene TRBJ2-7; 7 bases are shared with TRBD1. Germline assignment: CDR1 SNHLY and CDR2 FYNNEI. This CDR3 contains 13 residues. Germline trimming cut 6 bases from V and 3 bases from J; bases unmatched to any gene: 5. CDR3 coding DNA: TGTGCCAGCAGCGGGGACAGTTTCTACGAGCAGTACTTC. Its protein is CASSGDSFYEQYF.

This chain connects TRBV6-5 to TRBJ2-7; maybe TRBD1 (6 bases). Trimming pared 5 bases from V and 6 bases from J, leaving 14 bases between. This CDR3 comprises 13 residues. Per germline, CDR1 MNHEY and CDR2 SVGAGI. The CDR3 DNA reads as TGTGCCAGCAGTGCCCAGGGGATGGGCGAGCAGTACTTC. Protein sequence: CASSAQGMGEQYF.

The V call is TRBV5-6, the J call TRBJ2-7; tentative D call: TRBD2 (6 bases). V was cut by 4 bases and J by 12 bases, with 23 bases left in between. CDR1 is SGHDT, CDR2 YYEEEE, per germline. The CDR3 is made up of 14 amino acids. Here the CDR3 reads CASSPYRWGDGLYF. The CDR3 bases are TGTGCCAGCAGCCCTTATCGGTGGGGGGACGGACTGTACTTC.

This clone is a singleton in its sample. This chain joins TRBV11-2 and TRBJ2-7; D unresolved. This CDR3 spans 15 amino acids. The germline V and J ends were trimmed by 6 bases and 7 bases, with 22 bases remaining between them. The germline gives CDR1 SGHAT, CDR2 FQNNGV. CDR3 bases: TGTGCCAGCAGGCCTTTCGGTCCATACCCGAGGGAGCAGTACTTC. This encodes CASRPFGPYPREQYF.

The rearrangement joins TRBV7-9 to TRBJ2-1, with D maybe TRBD1 (6 bases). Trimming took off 5 bases at V and 8 bases at J, with 13 bases between the two ends. The CDR3 is 13 amino acids. Germline V gene lookup returns CDR1 SEHNR and CDR2 FQNEAQ (reference sequence). DNA for the CDR3: TGTGCCAGCAGCCCATCAGGGGTACATGAGCAGTTCTTC. It encodes CASSPSGVHEQFF.

V usage is TRBV6-5 and J usage is TRBJ1-2, with 8 bases that match TRBD1. The V segment lost 2 bases and the J segment 4 bases; nucleotides outside the gene matches: 6. This CDR3 is 15 amino acids long. Per germline, CDR1 MNHEY and CDR2 SVGAGI. The CDR3 sequence is CASSYTTGVPYGYTF. CDR3 sequence (DNA): TGTGCCAGCAGTTACACGACAGGGGTTCCCTATGGCTACACCTTC.

The chain links TRBV2 to TRBJ1-2; no firm D call. The germline V and J ends were trimmed by 3 bases and 7 bases, with 6 bases remaining between them. Germline loops: CDR1 SNHLY, CDR2 FYNNEI. The CDR3 totals 11 residues. CDR3 sequence: CASSDSPGYTF. The CDR3, as DNA: TGTGCCAGCAGTGACAGTCCTGGCTACACCTTC. Drawing the rest from reference TRBV2 and TRBJ1-2, the complete variable domain is EPEVTQTPSHQVTQMGQEVILRCVPISNHLYFYWYRQILGQKVEFLVSFYNNEISEKSEIFDDQFSVERPDGSNFTLKIRSTKLEDSAMYFCASSDSPGYTFGSGTRLTVV.

J is TRBJ1-5 and V is TRBV2; D remains unclear. This CDR3 region has 16 residues. The ends were cut back, 3 bases at V and 3 bases at J, with 15 bases in the middle. In germline, CDR1 is SNHLY, CDR2 FYNNEI. This chain's CDR3 is CASSDIYGEDNQPQHF. Written as DNA, the CDR3 is TGTGCCAGCAGTGATATTTACGGGGAAGACAATCAGCCCCAGCATTTT.

The chain is built from TRBV4-1 and TRBJ1-2; TRBD1 agrees at 12 bases. CDR1 MGHRA and CDR2 YSYEKL come from the germline V gene. The ends lost 7 bases at V and 4 bases at J; junction bases unmatched: 7. This CDR3 is 15 amino acids long. The CDR3 DNA reads TGCGCCAGCAATTTCCCGGGACAGGGGGCCTATGGCTACACCTTC. Translation gives CASNFPGQGAYGYTF.

This chain's CDR3 is CASSAGTGGTQPQHF. The CDR3 bases are TGCGCCAGCAGCGCCGGGACGGGAGGAACTCAGCCCCAGCATTTT. V and J are TRBV5-1 and TRBJ1-5; TRBD1 might be the D (5 bases). The CDR3 contains 15 residues. Germline lookup yields CDR1 SGHRS and CDR2 YFSETQ. V lost 4 bases, J lost 6 bases, and 17 bases lay in between.

The genes are TRBV10-1 and TRBJ2-2; D not resolved. The CDR3 runs to 13 residues. V was shortened by 2 bases and J by 3 bases, with 4 bases between the two germline ends. Germline CDR1 and CDR2: WNHNN and SYGVQD (reference sequence). The CDR3 reads CASSEPDTGELFF. CDR3 sequence (DNA): TGCGCCAGCAGTGAGCCCGACACCGGGGAGCTGTTTTTT.

This rearrangement joins TRBV2 to TRBJ2-1, with 11 bases matching TRBD2. The CDR3 extends over 15 amino acids. The germline V gene encodes CDR1 SNHLY and CDR2 FYNNEI. V shed 6 bases and J 4 bases; nucleotides not matched to a gene: 5. This CDR3 is CASRLAGVGYNEQFF. The CDR3 DNA reads as TGTGCCAGCAGACTAGCGGGAGTGGGTTACAATGAGCAGTTCTTC.

V gene TRBV28 combines with J gene TRBJ1-2; possible D gene TRBD1, 5 bases. CDR1 and CDR2 (germline): MDHEN, SYDVKM. The ends were cut back, 3 bases at V and 4 bases at J, with 12 bases in the middle. The CDR3 totals 14 residues. The CDR3 protein is CASSFGGIVYGYTF. The CDR3 bases are TGTGCCAGCAGTTTCGGGGGAATAGTCTATGGCTACACCTTC.

This chain connects TRBV6-6 to TRBJ1-4; D gene ambiguous. The V end was cut by 3 bases, the J end by 8 bases, with 16 bases between. Germline V gene sequence: CDR1 MNHNY, CDR2 SVGAGI (reference sequence). The CDR3 is 15 residues long. The CDR3 sequence: CASSYLRDSGEKLFF. CDR3 nucleotide sequence: TGTGCCAGCAGTTATTTGAGGGATTCGGGAGAAAAACTGTTTTTT.

In its sample, this clone was seen once. This CDR3 reads CASGGPPPAYEQYF. Here the CDR3 DNA reads TGCGCCAGCGGAGGACCGCCGCCGGCCTACGAGCAGTACTTC. J is TRBJ2-7 and V is TRBV10-2; a possible D gene is TRBD2 (5 bases). V was pared by 8 bases and J by 2 bases, with 16 bases between. CDR1 and CDR2 (germline): WSHSY, SAAADI. The CDR3 sequence is 14 residues long.